One and the same sample provided the 4 T cell receptor beta chains below, sequenced in a study of shared clonotypes between healthy human individuals. Sequencing used immunoSEQ multiplex PCR; TCRdb keeps in-frame clones, though not all of them. The profile shows about 1.1 million clones, more than 75% of them singletons. Sequencing was carried out using memory CD4+ T cells from PBMCs. The sample's subset: CD45RA-negative fraction. These receptors were obtained from a man younger than 30 in good health. Some clones in this sample may be carry-over from other donors' samples.

The J gene is TRBJ1-1, the V gene TRBV28, with 7 nucleotides matching TRBD1. The J segment lost 4 bases and the V segment lost 6 bases, leaving 11 bases of the junction unmatched. CDR1 is MDHEN, CDR2 SYDVKM, per germline. This CDR3 is 15 amino acids long. The CDR3 loop is CASRTRGQRRTEAFF. The CDR3 nucleotides are TGTGCCAGCAGGACCCGGGGACAGCGACGCACTGAAGCTTTCTTT.

This clone was seen once. The chain links TRBV5-6 to TRBJ1-5; 9 bases match TRBD1. The CDR3 is 14 amino acids. Unmatched junction bases numbered 6, after V lost 4 bases and J lost 7 bases. Germline values: CDR1 SGHDT, CDR2 YYEEEE. CDR3 sequence: CASSKQGARQPQHF. Written as DNA, the CDR3 is TGTGCCAGCAGCAAACAGGGGGCACGACAGCCCCAGCATTTT.

On this clone: This sample includes further DNA sequences coding for the same CDR3. The V and J genes are TRBV5-8 and TRBJ2-5; D may be TRBD1 or TRBD2 (5 bases each). Deletions cut 0 bases from V and 2 bases from J, with 8 bases between. Looked up from germline, CDR1 is SGHTS and CDR2 is YDEGEE. This CDR3 is built from 14 residues. The CDR3 region is CASSLDGGQETQYF. For the CDR3, the DNA is TGTGCCAGCAGCTTGGATGGGGGACAAGAGACCCAGTACTTC. The entire variable domain, with the rest obtained from reference TRBV5-8 and TRBJ2-5, is as follows: EAGVTQSPTHLIKTRGQQATLRCSPISGHTSVYWYQQALGLGLQFLLWYDEGEERNRGNFPPRFSGRQFPNYSSELNVNALELEDSALYLCASSLDGGQETQYFGPGTRLLVL.

A single count supports this clone. It may be a read error: a sequence one base away is much more abundant. The same CDR3 can be traced to other DNA sequences in this sample. The CDR3 bases are TGTGCCAGCAGCTTCGGACAGATGAACACTGAAGCTTTCTTT. This sequence encodes CASSFGQMNTEAFF. The J gene is TRBJ1-1, the V gene TRBV5-6; TRBD1 might be the D (6 bases). This CDR3 has 14 amino acids. CDR1 and CDR2 (germline): SGHDT, YYEEEE. The germline V and J ends were trimmed by 2 bases and 0 bases, with 8 bases remaining between them.